This is a list of T cell receptor beta chains from one sample in a study of shared clonotypes between healthy human individuals. Sequencing used immunoSEQ multiplex PCR; TCRdb keeps in-frame clones, though not all of them. The table has around 2.1 million clones, approximately 94% seen once. Sequenced input: naive CD8+ T cells from PBMCs. Receptor source: a man between 18 and 35 years old in good health. Some clones in this sample may be carry-over from other donors' samples. CDR3s include the opening cysteine and the closing phenylalanine or tryptophan. The D gene is left open where the match is weak.

v_gene	d_gene	j_gene	CDR3aa
TRBV27	.	TRBJ2-7	CASSFSVDSSYEQYF
TRBV27	.	TRBJ2-7	CASSFSGSSYEQYF
TRBV6-5	TRBD2	TRBJ2-2	CASSYGSGRAGELFF
TRBV27	TRBD2	TRBJ2-7	CASSKGGGSYEQYF
TRBV7-6	.	TRBJ2-7	CASSFPGSGSYEQYF
TRBV6-5	.	TRBJ1-3	CASSGYSGNTIYF
TRBV7-9	TRBD2	TRBJ2-3	CASSTLVGEGRTDTQYF
TRBV4-3	.	TRBJ2-1	CASSQGIPVGPSSYNEQFF
TRBV5-8	TRBD2	TRBJ2-2	CASSHVSSGIHTGELFF
TRBV28	TRBD2	TRBJ2-1	CASSLWTRLAGGNEQFF
TRBV7-9	.	TRBJ2-5	CASSRRDPSTETQYF
TRBV7-8	.	.	CASSLRASRVPYNEQFF
TRBV7-9	.	TRBJ2-7	CASSLALGGEQYF
TRBV28	.	TRBJ2-7	CASRAGERAFSYEQYF
TRBV28	TRBD2	TRBJ2-3	CASSPSPPAGRTDTQYF
TRBV10-3	TRBD1	TRBJ2-1	CAISERRDRYNEQFF
TRBV28	TRBD1	TRBJ2-7	CASSKPGQGAYEQYF
TRBV15	TRBD2	TRBJ2-2	CATSSSATSGSTGELFF
TRBV29-1	.	TRBJ1-5	CSVAEPGNQPQHF
TRBV4-1	TRBD2	TRBJ2-1	CASSQDQTSGRDGEQFF
TRBV28	.	TRBJ2-1	CASTQIGGSYNEQFF
TRBV13	TRBD2	TRBJ2-2	CASSQPRVAGITGELFF
TRBV7-9	TRBD2	TRBJ2-1	CASSRRTSGANEQFF
TRBV10-3	TRBD1	TRBJ1-4	CAIRPTGVEEKLFF